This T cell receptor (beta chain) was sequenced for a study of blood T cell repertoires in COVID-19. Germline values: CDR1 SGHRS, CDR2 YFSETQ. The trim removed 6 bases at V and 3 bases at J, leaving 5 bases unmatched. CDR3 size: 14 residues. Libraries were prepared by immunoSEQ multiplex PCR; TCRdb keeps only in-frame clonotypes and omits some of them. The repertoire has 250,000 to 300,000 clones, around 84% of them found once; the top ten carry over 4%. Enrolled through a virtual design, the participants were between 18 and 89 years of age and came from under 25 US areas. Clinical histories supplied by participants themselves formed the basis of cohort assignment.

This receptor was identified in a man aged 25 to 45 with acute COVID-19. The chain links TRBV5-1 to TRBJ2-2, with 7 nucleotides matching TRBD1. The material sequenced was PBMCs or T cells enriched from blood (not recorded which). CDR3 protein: CASIDRVDTGELFF. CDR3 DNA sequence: TGCGCCAGCATCGACAGGGTAGACACCGGGGAGCTGTTTTTT. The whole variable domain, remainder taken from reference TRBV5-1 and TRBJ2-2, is KAGVTQTPRYLIKTRGQQVTLSCSPISGHRSVSWYQQTPGQGLQFLFEYFSETQRNKGNFPGRFSGRQFSNSRSEMNVSTLELGDSALYLCASIDRVDTGELFFGEGSRLTVL.